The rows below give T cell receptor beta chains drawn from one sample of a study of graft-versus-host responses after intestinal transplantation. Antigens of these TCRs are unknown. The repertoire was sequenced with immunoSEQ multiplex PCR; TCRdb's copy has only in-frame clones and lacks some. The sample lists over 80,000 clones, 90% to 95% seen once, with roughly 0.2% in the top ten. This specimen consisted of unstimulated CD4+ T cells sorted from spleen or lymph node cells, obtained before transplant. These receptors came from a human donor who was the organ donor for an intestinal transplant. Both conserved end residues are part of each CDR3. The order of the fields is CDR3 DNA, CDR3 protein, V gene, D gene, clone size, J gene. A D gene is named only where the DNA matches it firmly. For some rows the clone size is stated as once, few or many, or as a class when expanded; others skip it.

CDR3 DNA: TGTGCCAGCAGCCCCCCACTAGCGGGGGGTTACTACACAGATACGCAGTATTTT
CDR3 protein: CASSPPLAGGYYTDTQYF
V gene: TRBV7-6
D gene: TRBD2
clone size: -
J gene: TRBJ2-3

CDR3 DNA: TGTGCCAGCAGCGCCCTAGTGGGGGCCCCGGCAGATACGCAGTATTTT
CDR3 protein: CASSALVGAPADTQYF
V gene: TRBV9
D gene: -
clone size: -
J gene: TRBJ2-3

CDR3 DNA: TGCGCCAGCAGTCAAACAGGGAACTATGGCTACACCTTC
CDR3 protein: CASSQTGNYGYTF
V gene: TRBV23-1
D gene: -
clone size: -
J gene: TRBJ1-2

CDR3 DNA: TGTGCCATCAAGCCCTCAAACACAGATACGCAGTATTTT
CDR3 protein: CAIKPSNTDTQYF
V gene: TRBV10-3
D gene: -
clone size: -
J gene: TRBJ2-3

CDR3 DNA: TGCACCAGCAGCCTCACGCGGGACTTAGTAGCTTTCTTT
CDR3 protein: CTSSLTRDLVAFF
V gene: TRBV1
D gene: -
clone size: few
J gene: TRBJ1-1

CDR3 DNA: TGTGCCAGCAGCGGGCGCATGGATCAGCCCCAGCATTTT
CDR3 protein: CASSGRMDQPQHF
V gene: TRBV21-1
D gene: -
clone size: few
J gene: TRBJ1-5

CDR3 DNA: TGTGCCAGCAGCGGGACAGTCCTATCTGGGGCCAACGTCCTGACTTTC
CDR3 protein: CASSGTVLSGANVLTF
V gene: TRBV9
D gene: -
clone size: -
J gene: TRBJ2-6

CDR3 DNA: TGTGCCAGCAGTGACTACACACCGAGGACTGAAGCTTTCTTT
CDR3 protein: CASSDYTPRTEAFF
V gene: TRBV6-5
D gene: -
clone size: once
J gene: TRBJ1-1

CDR3 DNA: TGCGCCAGCAGCCACGGGGAAGGGGGCGAGCAGTACTTC
CDR3 protein: CASSHGEGGEQYF
V gene: TRBV5-1
D gene: -
clone size: -
J gene: TRBJ2-7

CDR3 DNA: TGCGCCAGCCGACAGGAGGAGACCCAGTACTTC
CDR3 protein: CASRQEETQYF
V gene: TRBV5-1
D gene: -
clone size: -
J gene: TRBJ2-5

CDR3 DNA: TGTGCCTGGAGTGGAAGCGGGGGCAGCTCCTACAATGAGCAGTTCTTC
CDR3 protein: CAWSGSGGSSYNEQFF
V gene: TRBV30
D gene: TRBD2
clone size: once
J gene: TRBJ2-1

CDR3 DNA: TGCGCCAGCAGCCAAGCCGAGCGCGGGCAAAAACTGTTTTTT
CDR3 protein: CASSQAERGQKLFF
V gene: TRBV4-1
D gene: -
clone size: -
J gene: TRBJ1-4

CDR3 DNA: TGTGCCAGCAGTCCCAAGACTAGACAGATCAATGAGCAGTTCTTC
CDR3 protein: CASSPKTRQINEQFF
V gene: TRBV7-2
D gene: -
clone size: -
J gene: TRBJ2-1

CDR3 DNA: TGTGCCAGCAGTTTGGACAGGTTGAACACTGAAGCTTTCTTT
CDR3 protein: CASSLDRLNTEAFF
V gene: TRBV27
D gene: TRBD1
clone size: -
J gene: TRBJ1-1

CDR3 DNA: TGTGCCAGCAGGCAAAACTCAGGGGTTCGATCTGAAGCTTTCTTT
CDR3 protein: CASRQNSGVRSEAFF
V gene: TRBV6-4
D gene: -
clone size: -
J gene: TRBJ1-1

CDR3 DNA: TGCGCCAGCAGCCAAACGTCTCTGGAGCGGGGGTATGAGCAGTTCTTC
CDR3 protein: CASSQTSLERGYEQFF
V gene: TRBV4-1
D gene: TRBD2
clone size: -
J gene: TRBJ2-1

CDR3 DNA: TGTGCCAGCAGCTGGGACAGGGGGCGAGAGACCCAGTACTTC
CDR3 protein: CASSWDRGRETQYF
V gene: TRBV5-4
D gene: TRBD1
clone size: -
J gene: TRBJ2-5

CDR3 DNA: TGTGCCAGCAGCTTGGTCCGGGGACAAGAGACCCAGTACTTC
CDR3 protein: CASSLVRGQETQYF
V gene: TRBV5-4
D gene: -
clone size: -
J gene: TRBJ2-5

CDR3 DNA: TGTGCCAGCAGCCAAGTGGTTCGGGGGCGCGGGGGGTCAGGTGCAGATACGCAGTATTTT
CDR3 protein: CASSQVVRGRGGSGADTQYF
V gene: TRBV4-2
D gene: TRBD2
clone size: -
J gene: TRBJ2-3

CDR3 DNA: TGTGCCAGCAGCCAAGAGCCTGGAGGGAGCTCCTATAATTCACCCCTCCACTTT
CDR3 protein: CASSQEPGGSSYNSPLHF
V gene: TRBV4-2
D gene: -
clone size: -
J gene: TRBJ1-6

CDR3 DNA: TGTGCCAGCAGATACACAGGAGGGTTTGCCTACGAGCAGTACTTC
CDR3 protein: CASRYTGGFAYEQYF
V gene: TRBV7-2
D gene: -
clone size: -
J gene: TRBJ2-7

CDR3 DNA: TGTGCCAGCAGCCCTGACGGGGCGAACACCGGGGAGCTGTTTTTT
CDR3 protein: CASSPDGANTGELFF
V gene: TRBV5-5
D gene: -
clone size: -
J gene: TRBJ2-2

CDR3 DNA: TGTGCCAGCGAGGGACAGGGTTTTACCACCGGGGAGCTGTTTTTT
CDR3 protein: CASEGQGFTTGELFF
V gene: TRBV7-2
D gene: TRBD1
clone size: -
J gene: TRBJ2-2

CDR3 DNA: TGTGCCAGCAGCTTAGAGCCAGGGTCCTACGAGCAGTACTTC
CDR3 protein: CASSLEPGSYEQYF
V gene: TRBV11-2
D gene: -
clone size: -
J gene: TRBJ2-7

CDR3 DNA: TGCAGCGTTCGGACAGGTCGGGGCGCTGAAGCTTTCTTT
CDR3 protein: CSVRTGRGAEAFF
V gene: TRBV29-1
D gene: TRBD1
clone size: -
J gene: TRBJ1-1

CDR3 DNA: TGTGCCAGCAGCTTAGAGGATACCAGGCTAAATCAGCCCCAGCATTTT
CDR3 protein: CASSLEDTRLNQPQHF
V gene: TRBV7-8
D gene: -
clone size: once
J gene: TRBJ1-5

CDR3 DNA: TGTGCCACCAGCAGAGAGAGTGGGCCCTACGAGCAGTACTTC
CDR3 protein: CATSRESGPYEQYF
V gene: TRBV15
D gene: -
clone size: -
J gene: TRBJ2-7

CDR3 DNA: TGCAGCGTTGACATCGGGATGAACACTGAAGCTTTCTTT
CDR3 protein: CSVDIGMNTEAFF
V gene: TRBV29-1
D gene: -
clone size: once
J gene: TRBJ1-1

CDR3 DNA: TGTGCCAGCAGCCGTAAACAGTACACTGAAGCTTTCTTT
CDR3 protein: CASSRKQYTEAFF
V gene: TRBV27
D gene: -
clone size: -
J gene: TRBJ1-1

CDR3 DNA: TGTGCCAGCACCGGACTAGTTGAGAAGACCCAGTACTTC
CDR3 protein: CASTGLVEKTQYF
V gene: TRBV6-1
D gene: TRBD2
clone size: -
J gene: TRBJ2-5

CDR3 DNA: TGTGCCAGCACCCAGGGACAGGGAGCAACTAATGAAAAACTGTTTTTT
CDR3 protein: CASTQGQGATNEKLFF
V gene: TRBV7-9
D gene: TRBD1
clone size: -
J gene: TRBJ1-4

CDR3 DNA: TGTGCCAGCAGCCTAACCGGGGGACAGCCCCAGCATTTT
CDR3 protein: CASSLTGGQPQHF
V gene: TRBV7-9
D gene: -
clone size: -
J gene: TRBJ1-5

CDR3 DNA: TGCGCCAGCAGCCACCAGCGGGGGTCTCCCTACGAGCAGTACTTC
CDR3 protein: CASSHQRGSPYEQYF
V gene: TRBV4-3
D gene: TRBD2
clone size: -
J gene: TRBJ2-7

CDR3 DNA: TGTGCCAGCATCCCCTCCGGCAGGGGAAACACTGAAGCTTTCTTT
CDR3 protein: CASIPSGRGNTEAFF
V gene: TRBV7-9
D gene: -
clone size: -
J gene: TRBJ1-1

CDR3 DNA: TGTGCCAGCAGCTTCCAGGGTTTAGTGAACACTGAAGCTTTCTTT
CDR3 protein: CASSFQGLVNTEAFF
V gene: TRBV7-9
D gene: -
clone size: once
J gene: TRBJ1-1

CDR3 DNA: TGTGCCAGCAGTGAAAGGTGGCGGGAAAAACTGTTTTTT
CDR3 protein: CASSERWREKLFF
V gene: TRBV2
D gene: -
clone size: few
J gene: TRBJ1-4

CDR3 DNA: TGTGCCAGCAGTCCCGCGGGGGGGGCGTTGAATGAGCAGTTCTTC
CDR3 protein: CASSPAGGALNEQFF
V gene: TRBV28
D gene: TRBD2
clone size: -
J gene: TRBJ2-1

CDR3 DNA: TGTGCCATCAGTGGGGGCCCTGATCAGCCCCAGCATTTT
CDR3 protein: CAISGGPDQPQHF
V gene: TRBV10-3
D gene: -
clone size: -
J gene: TRBJ1-5

CDR3 DNA: TGTGCCAGCAGTCGACTAGCGGGGAAAGAGACCCAGTACTTC
CDR3 protein: CASSRLAGKETQYF
V gene: TRBV27
D gene: TRBD2
clone size: -
J gene: TRBJ2-5

CDR3 DNA: TGCGCCAGCAGCCAAGAGTGGGACTTAAATTCACCCCTCCACTTT
CDR3 protein: CASSQEWDLNSPLHF
V gene: TRBV4-1
D gene: -
clone size: -
J gene: TRBJ1-6

CDR3 DNA: TGTGCCACCCGTGGGGAGTTAGCCTACGAGCAGTACTTC
CDR3 protein: CATRGELAYEQYF
V gene: TRBV6-5
D gene: -
clone size: -
J gene: TRBJ2-7

CDR3 DNA: TGTGCCAGCAGTGTTACCGCAGGGGGTTCACCCCTCCACTTT
CDR3 protein: CASSVTAGGSPLHF
V gene: TRBV6-4
D gene: TRBD1
clone size: -
J gene: TRBJ1-6

CDR3 DNA: TGTGCTAGTGGTTTGGTGGCTAGCAGCCATCAGTTCTTC
CDR3 protein: CASGLVASSHQFF
V gene: TRBV12-5
D gene: -
clone size: -
J gene: TRBJ2-1

CDR3 DNA: TGTGCCAGCAGTGAATTTGGACAGGGGGCTAAGGGCTACGAGCAGTACTTC
CDR3 protein: CASSEFGQGAKGYEQYF
V gene: TRBV6-1
D gene: TRBD1
clone size: -
J gene: TRBJ2-7

CDR3 DNA: TGTGCTAGTGGCCGGGAGCGGGCCGGTGCCGAGACCCAGTACTTC
CDR3 protein: CASGRERAGAETQYF
V gene: TRBV12-5
D gene: -
clone size: -
J gene: TRBJ2-5

CDR3 DNA: TGTGCCAGCAGCTTTCGGGGAGGGGGGGCCGTGTTCACAGATACGCAGTATTTT
CDR3 protein: CASSFRGGGAVFTDTQYF
V gene: TRBV7-3
D gene: -
clone size: -
J gene: TRBJ2-3

CDR3 DNA: TGCGCCAGCAGCCAAGAGGGCAGGGGGACCTACGAGCAGTACTTC
CDR3 protein: CASSQEGRGTYEQYF
V gene: TRBV4-3
D gene: TRBD1
clone size: -
J gene: TRBJ2-7

CDR3 DNA: TGTGCCAGTAGTATAGATCCGGGACAGTATAATTCACCCCTCCACTTT
CDR3 protein: CASSIDPGQYNSPLHF
V gene: TRBV19
D gene: TRBD1
clone size: -
J gene: TRBJ1-6